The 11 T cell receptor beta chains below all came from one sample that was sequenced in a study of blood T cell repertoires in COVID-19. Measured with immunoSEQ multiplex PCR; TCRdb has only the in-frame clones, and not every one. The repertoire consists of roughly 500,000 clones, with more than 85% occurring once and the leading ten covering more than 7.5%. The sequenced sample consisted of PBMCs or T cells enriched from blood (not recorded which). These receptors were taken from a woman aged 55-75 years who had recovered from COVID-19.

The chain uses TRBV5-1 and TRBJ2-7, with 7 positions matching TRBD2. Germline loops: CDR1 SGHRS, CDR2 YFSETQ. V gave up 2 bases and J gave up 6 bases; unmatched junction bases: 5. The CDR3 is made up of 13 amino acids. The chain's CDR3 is CASSFAGRAEQYF. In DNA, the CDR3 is TGCGCCAGCAGCTTTGCAGGGAGGGCCGAGCAGTACTTC. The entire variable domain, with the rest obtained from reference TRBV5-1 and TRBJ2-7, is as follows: KAGVTQTPRYLIKTRGQQVTLSCSPISGHRSVSWYQQTPGQGLQFLFEYFSETQRNKGNFPGRFSGRQFSNSRSEMNVSTLELGDSALYLCASSFAGRAEQYFGPGTRLTVT.

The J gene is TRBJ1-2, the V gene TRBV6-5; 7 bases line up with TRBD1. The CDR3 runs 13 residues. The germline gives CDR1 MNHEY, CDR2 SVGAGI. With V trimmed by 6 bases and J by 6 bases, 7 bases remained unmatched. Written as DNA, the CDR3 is TGTGCCAGCAGGGAGACAGGGACGCATGGCTACACCTTC. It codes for CASRETGTHGYTF.

The CDR3 DNA sequence: TGTGCCAGCAGCTCGCGGGACCAACGCTACGAGCAGTACTTC. Translated, it gives CASSSRDQRYEQYF. The chain combines TRBV9 with TRBJ2-7, with D maybe TRBD2 (6 bases). V shed 4 bases and J shed 3 bases, with 14 bases lying between them. The germline V gene encodes CDR1 SGDLS and CDR2 YYNGEE. This CDR3 contains 14 residues.

The CDR3 bases are TGCAGTGCTAGTTTTCCATCTGGAAACACCATATATTTT. Translating it yields CSASFPSGNTIYF. This rearrangement joins TRBV20-1 to TRBJ1-3, with D unclear. V was cut by 3 bases and J by 1 base, with 7 bases left in between. Germline CDR1 reads DFQATT; CDR2 reads SNEGSKA (reference sequence). CDR3 length: 13 amino acids.

This CDR3 is CASSLIQGGEQYV. CDR3 sequence (DNA): TGTGCCAGTAGTCTAATACAGGGTGGGGAGCAGTACGTC. The chain joins TRBV19 to TRBJ2-7; tentatively, D is TRBD1 (6 bases). In germline, CDR1 is LNHDA, CDR2 SQIVND (reference sequence). V lost 5 bases and J 7 bases, leaving 15 bases between the germline ends. The CDR3 contains 13 residues.

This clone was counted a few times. Written as DNA, the CDR3 is TGTGCCTGGAGTGTATCCACGGCGGGCGGGGGGGCCCGGCATACGCAGTATTTT. It encodes CAWSVSTAGGGARHTQYF. The chain combines TRBV30 with TRBJ2-3, with 9 positions matching TRBD2. Losses at the gene ends were 0 bases for V and 7 bases for J; bases not matched to a gene: 17. The CDR3 runs to 18 residues. CDR1 is GTSNPN, CDR2 SVGIG, per germline (reference sequence).

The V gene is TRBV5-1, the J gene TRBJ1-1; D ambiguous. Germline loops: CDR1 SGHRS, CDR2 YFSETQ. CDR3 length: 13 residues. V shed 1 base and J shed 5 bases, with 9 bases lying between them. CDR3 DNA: TGCGCCAGCAGCTTGTTCGGAGAGACTGAAGCTTTCTTT. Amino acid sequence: CASSLFGETEAFF.

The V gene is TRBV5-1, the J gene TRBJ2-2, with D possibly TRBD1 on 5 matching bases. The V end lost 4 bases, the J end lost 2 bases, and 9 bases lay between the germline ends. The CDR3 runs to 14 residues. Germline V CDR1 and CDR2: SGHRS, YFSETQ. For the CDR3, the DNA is TGCGCCAGCAGCCTTGGACATAACACCGGGGAGCTGTTTTTT. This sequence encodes CASSLGHNTGELFF.

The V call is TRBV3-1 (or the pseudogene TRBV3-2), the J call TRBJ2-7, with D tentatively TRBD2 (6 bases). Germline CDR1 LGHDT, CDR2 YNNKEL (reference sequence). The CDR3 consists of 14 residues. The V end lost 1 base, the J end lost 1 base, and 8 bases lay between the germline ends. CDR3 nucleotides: TGTGCCAGCAGCCAAGGACTAGGGTCCTACGAGCAGTACGTC. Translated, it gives CASSQGLGSYEQYV.

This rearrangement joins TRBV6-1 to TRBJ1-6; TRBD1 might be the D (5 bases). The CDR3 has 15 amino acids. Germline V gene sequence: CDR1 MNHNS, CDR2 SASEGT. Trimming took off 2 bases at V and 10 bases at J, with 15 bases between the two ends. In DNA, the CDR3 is TGTGCCAGCAGTGAAAGGCAGGGATGGGGCTCACCCCTCCACTTT. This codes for CASSERQGWGSPLHF.

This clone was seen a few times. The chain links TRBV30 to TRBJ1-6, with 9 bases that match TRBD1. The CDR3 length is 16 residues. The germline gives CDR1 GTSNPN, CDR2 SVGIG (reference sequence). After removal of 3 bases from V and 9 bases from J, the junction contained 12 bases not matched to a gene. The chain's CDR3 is CAWRYIVGQGSSPLHF. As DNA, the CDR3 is TGTGCCTGGAGATACATTGTGGGACAGGGTAGTTCACCCCTCCACTTT.